This TCR beta chain derives from a study of identical twins. The study's findings and limits: In drawing conclusions, the study used cross-sectional statistical analysis and did not follow the same donors. Excess twin sharing in beta out-of-frame sequences was weaker.

Using its own MiXCR run on the 5' RACE reads, TCRdb lists one record per CDR3 protein. The data contain over 500,000 distinct CDR3 sequences, roughly a fifth of them singletons. The table lists this clonotype with a few counts. Its antigen is still unknown. The CDR3 is 18 residues long. The same data also went into a second study, on T cells expressing NK-cell markers.

V usage is TRBV21-1 and J usage is TRBJ2-4; the table's TRBD2 call for D was not verified on the DNA. TRBV21-1 has pseudogene status. Sequencing input: CD4+ T cells sorted from blood. The origin of this receptor is a young woman in good health. CDR3 region: CASSKRASGRVSRNIQYF. The CDR3 DNA sequence: TGTGCCAGCAGCAAACGGGCTAGCGGGAGGGTTAGTAGAAACATTCAGTACTTC.